This T cell receptor (beta chain) was identified in a study of T-cell reconstitution after alpha-beta-depleted transplantation in children listed by TCRdb under 2016. Concerning the study at large: T-cell immune reconstitution after TCRalphabeta/CD19-depleted allogeneic hematopoietic cell transplantation in children was quantitatively tracked in the study by means of TCR repertoire profiling.

Interpreted using the paper, the treatment or condition label stands for: allogeneic hematopoietic cell transplantation with graft depleted of TCRalphabeta T cells and CD19 B cells. TCRalphabeta/CD19-depleted allogeneic hematopoietic cell grafts were given to the transplant recipients, all of whom were children. The CDR3 starts with the cysteine, ends with the phenylalanine, and has 14 residues. Of all the DNA, just the CDR3 is kept, 42 bases in frame from base 1. CDR1 ENHRY and CDR2 SYGVKD are derived from the germline V gene. Trimming at the junction amounts to 2 bases on V and 6 bases on J, and the germline ends lie 12 bases apart. Libraries came from PCR. Sequenced using an Illumina HiSeq 2500. TCR library preparation used molecular barcoding, with unique molecular identifiers applied to normalize quantification of the TCRbeta repertoire. In TCRdb, the public reads were trimmed at Q25 with fastp and aligned with MiXCR, with productive beta chains retained. Each record represents a unique CDR3 protein, reported with the most common genes and DNA among its rows. For this sample the table gives approximately 250,000 distinct CDR3 sequences, of which over 20% were detected only once. 2.6% of the sample is taken by the ten largest.

Overall results and qualifications from the work: Over subsequent months, a decline in hyperexpanded clone frequencies was noted, and after one year, T-cell counts and TCRbeta diversity were mostly ascribed to newly produced T cells. The apparently early recovery of alphabetaT-cell counts about two months after transplant reportedly depended on only several hundred rapidly expanded clones that came from non-depleted graft cells. In some patients, high TCRbeta diversity at day 60 was attributed to recipient T cells and intrathymic progenitors that had survived conditioning.

Remarks on this clonotype: Its binding antigen is unknown. The record has no base qualities; no much larger clone is one base away.

The chain uses TRBV10-3 and TRBJ2-3; confidence is insufficient to name the D gene. Specimen: PBMCs, collected before TCRalphabeta/CD19-depleted stem cell transplant. This sequence originates from a girl aged 2 to 10 with Fanconi anemia, due to receive a stem cell transplant. The sequenced DNA: TGTGCCATCAGTGAGAACGACCCCGGTGATACGCAGTATTTT. It specifies CAISENDPGDTQYF.